This TCR beta chain is drawn from a study of blood T cell repertoires in COVID-19. At the level of the study: COVID-19 samples collected from the United States, Italy and Spain covered acute and convalescent phases. PBMCs, B-cell-depleted T cells, or T cells were the source of the cDNA or gDNA that made up the material.

In the authors' workflow: Reference gene primer amplification gave nucleated cell count estimates. Here immunoSEQ multiplex PCR was the method, and the copy in TCRdb shows in-frame clones only, minus some. Clone size and V and J calls were adopted from that table, with D and trimming inferred from the DNA. This table has 200,000 to 250,000 clones, 83% appearing once. CDR1 is MNHEY, CDR2 SMNVEV, per germline (reference sequence). Trimming removed 5 bases from V and 16 bases from J; junction bases left unmatched: 7. The CDR3 has 11 residues. Sample: peripheral blood. The gene calls are TRBV27 and TRBJ2-1, with 8 bases matching TRBD2. The clonotype originates from a woman aged 45 to 65 with acute or convalescent COVID-19. CDR3 DNA: TGTGCCAGCAGTCTCGGACTAGCCGAATTCTTC. Translated, it gives CASSLGLAEFF.